Below, 30 T cell receptor beta chains from the same sample are listed, as sequenced in a study of cytomegalovirus exposure and HLA in healthy donors. In the PCR, 60 Vbeta and 13 Jbeta primers were used. Only in-frame clones appear in the TCRdb table, and some are missing; sequencing was by immunoSEQ multiplex PCR. The table has roughly 170,000 clones, 80% to 90% seen once. Sequenced: PBMCs. The receptor set was obtained from a girl aged 10 to 17 in good health and CMV-seropositive.

V usage is TRBV7-9 and J usage is TRBJ1-1; TRBD1 might be the D (5 bases). V shed 2 bases and J shed 6 bases, with 13 bases lying between them. From germline, CDR1 is SEHNR and CDR2 FQNEAQ (reference sequence). The CDR3 has 14 residues. As DNA, the CDR3 is TGTGCCAGCAGCTTATACCAGGGCGAGGCTGAAGCTTTCTTT. It translates to CASSLYQGEAEAFF. The full variable domain, rest sourced from reference TRBV7-9 and TRBJ1-1, is DTGVSQNPRHKITKRGQNVTFRCDPISEHNRLYWYRQTLGQGPEFLTYFQNEAQLEKSRLLSDRFSAERPKGSFSTLEIQRTEQGDSAMYLCASSLYQGEAEAFFGQGTRLTVV.

V and J are TRBV10-2 and TRBJ1-1; the D gene is possibly TRBD1 (6 bases). Trimming pared 4 bases from V and 1 base from J, leaving 7 bases between. CDR1 WSHSY and CDR2 SAAADI come from the germline V gene. This CDR3 spans 13 amino acids. This chain's CDR3 is CASSVQGNTEAFF. The CDR3 nucleotides read TGCGCCAGCAGTGTACAGGGGAACACTGAAGCTTTCTTT.

The chain is built from TRBV5-4 and TRBJ1-2, with 11 bases identical to TRBD1. There are 15 residues in the CDR3. V shed 3 bases and J 8 bases; nucleotides not matched to a gene: 9. Looked up from germline, CDR1 is SGHNT and CDR2 is YYREEE (reference sequence). CDR3 nucleotides: TGTGCCAGCAGCTCAGCCGGGACAGGGGGTCGGGGCTACACCTTC. It is translated as CASSSAGTGGRGYTF.

The rearrangement joins TRBV5-8 to TRBJ1-1, with 9 positions matching TRBD1. The CDR3 covers 14 residues. Germline CDR1 is SGHTS and CDR2 is YDEGEE. After removal of 3 bases from V and 1 base from J, the junction contained 1 base not matched to a gene. Here the CDR3 reads CASSSGQGNTEAFF. In nucleotides, the CDR3 is TGTGCCAGCAGCTCGGGACAGGGGAACACTGAAGCTTTCTTT. The entire variable domain, with the rest obtained from reference TRBV5-8 and TRBJ1-1, is as follows: EAGVTQSPTHLIKTRGQQATLRCSPISGHTSVYWYQQALGLGLQFLLWYDEGEERNRGNFPPRFSGRQFPNYSSELNVNALELEDSALYLCASSSGQGNTEAFFGQGTRLTVV.

This chain uses TRBV30 with TRBJ1-1; D uncertain. Germline V gives CDR1 GTSNPN, CDR2 SVGIG (reference sequence). The CDR3 spans 12 residues. V was pared by 4 bases and J by 6 bases, with 12 bases between. The CDR3 protein is CAWIIGGAEAFF. DNA of the CDR3: TGTGCCTGGATCATAGGAGGCGCTGAAGCTTTCTTT. The variable domain in full, completed from reference TRBV30 and TRBJ1-1, reads SQTIHQWPATLVQPVGSPLSLECTVEGTSNPNLYWYRQAAGRGLQLLFYSVGIGQISSEVPQNLSASRPQDRQFILSSKKLLLSDSGFYLCAWIIGGAEAFFGQGTRLTVV.

This chain links TRBV10-3 with TRBJ1-2; perhaps TRBD1 as D (5 bases). Germline values: CDR1 ENHRY, CDR2 SYGVKD. With 2 bases removed from V and 3 bases from J, the gap between germline ends came to 19 bases. This CDR3 is 17 amino acids long. The CDR3 protein is CAISESVGGAFYYGYTF. In DNA, the CDR3 is TGTGCCATCAGTGAGAGCGTAGGAGGGGCCTTTTACTATGGCTACACCTTC.

J is TRBJ1-5 and V is TRBV10-3, with a weak D call TRBD1 (5 bases). Germline V gene sequence: CDR1 ENHRY, CDR2 SYGVKD. This CDR3 comprises 14 residues. The germline V and J ends were trimmed by 9 bases and 4 bases, with 16 bases remaining between them. In nucleotides, the CDR3 is TGTGCCATTGCGGCAGGGAAAGGTAATCAGCCCCAGCATTTT. Protein: CAIAAGKGNQPQHF.

The chain employs TRBV4-1 and TRBJ2-3; D gene unclear. This CDR3 contains 13 residues. Deletions cut 1 base from V and 6 bases from J, with 8 bases between. Germline values: CDR1 MGHRA, CDR2 YSYEKL. CDR3 nucleotides: TGCGCCAGCAGCCAAGGATCGGGTGATACGCAGTATTTT. The encoded protein is CASSQGSGDTQYF.

This clone is a singleton in its sample. This chain joins TRBV5-6 and TRBJ2-7; tentative D call: TRBD1 (6 bases). In germline, CDR1 is SGHDT, CDR2 YYEEEE. Trimming took off 1 base at V and 4 bases at J, with 15 bases between the two ends. This CDR3 is 15 amino acids long. DNA of the CDR3: TGTGCCAGCAGCTTGTGGGACACCAAACGGTACGAGCAGTACTTC. Translated: CASSLWDTKRYEQYF.

In the case of this clone: The sample holds other DNA sequences that translate to the same CDR3. The V call is TRBV30, the J call TRBJ1-1, with a tentative D call TRBD1 (6 bases). The length of the CDR3 is 13 residues. The V end lost 0 bases, the J end lost 5 bases, and 10 bases lay between the germline ends. Germline CDR1 GTSNPN, CDR2 SVGIG (reference sequence). CDR3 sequence: CAWSVSGDTEAFF. The CDR3 coding sequence is TGTGCCTGGAGTGTTTCAGGGGATACTGAAGCTTTCTTT.

This clone has a single count. This sequence joins TRBV5-5 and TRBJ2-7; TRBD1 matches at 7 bases. The CDR3 runs 17 residues. With V trimmed by 2 bases and J by 2 bases, 13 bases remained unmatched. CDR1 is SGHKS, CDR2 YYEKEE, per germline (reference sequence). The CDR3 sequence is CASSFYLRQGGTYEQYF. The DNA of the CDR3 is TGTGCCAGCAGCTTCTATCTACGACAGGGTGGTACCTACGAGCAGTACTTC. Combining the CDR3 with reference TRBV5-5 and TRBJ2-7 gives the whole variable domain DAGVTQSPTHLIKTRGQQVTLRCSPISGHKSVSWYQQVLGQGPQFIFQYYEKEERGRGNFPDRFSARQFPNYSSELNVNALLLGDSALYLCASSFYLRQGGTYEQYFGPGTRLTVT.

The table lists this clone with a few counts. This chain connects TRBV2 to TRBJ1-1, with D possibly TRBD1 on 5 matching bases. This CDR3 has 14 residues. V lost 6 bases to trimming and J lost 13 bases, with 24 bases between them. CDR1 SNHLY and CDR2 FYNNEI come from the germline V gene. This chain's CDR3 is CASRAGGEGKEGFF. CDR3 coding DNA: TGTGCCAGCAGGGCGGGGGGAGAGGGCAAAGAGGGTTTCTTT.

The chain couples TRBV7-3 to TRBJ1-1; D gene uncertain. Germline CDR1 reads SGHTA; CDR2 reads FQGTGA. CDR3 size: 13 residues. Trimming stripped 4 bases from V and 4 bases from J, with 10 bases between. This CDR3 is CASSSDRSTEAFF. The DNA of the CDR3 is TGTGCCAGCAGCTCCGATCGGAGCACTGAAGCTTTCTTT. Together with reference TRBV7-3 and TRBJ1-1, the CDR3 gives the full variable domain: GAGVSQTPSNKVTEKGKYVELRCDPISGHTALYWYRQSLGQGPEFLIYFQGTGAADDSGLPNDRFFAVRPEGSVSTLKIQRTERGDSAVYLCASSSDRSTEAFFGQGTRLTVV.

The chain has TRBV7-8 and TRBJ2-3; D unclear. Trimming took off 0 bases at V and 4 bases at J, with 8 bases between the two ends. Per germline, CDR1 SGHVS and CDR2 FQNEAQ. CDR3 length: 14 amino acids. The CDR3: CASSLALGPDTQYF. In DNA form, the CDR3 reads TGTGCCAGCAGCTTAGCCCTGGGCCCAGATACGCAGTATTTT.

This chain joins TRBV9 and TRBJ2-5; 10 positions match TRBD2. The germline gives CDR1 SGDLS, CDR2 YYNGEE. The CDR3 consists of 16 residues. With 4 bases clipped from V and 0 bases from J, the junction kept 6 bases outside the gene matches. CDR3 sequence (DNA): TGTGCCAGCAGCCCCAGCGGGGGGGGGTACCAAGAGACCCAGTACTTC. Translation gives CASSPSGGGYQETQYF.

The genes are TRBV7-8 and TRBJ2-3, with 11 bases matching TRBD2. Trimming at V came to 4 bases and at J to 2 bases, leaving 5 bases not matched to a gene. The CDR3 sequence is 16 residues long. CDR1 is SGHVS, CDR2 FQNEAQ, per germline. The CDR3 DNA is TGTGCCAGCAGCTCCGGGACTAGCGGATACACAGATACGCAGTATTTT. It is translated as CASSSGTSGYTDTQYF.

The chain's CDR3 is CASSSGDGYTF. The CDR3 nucleotides are TGTGCCAGCAGCTCGGGGGATGGCTACACCTTC. The V call is TRBV7-8, the J call TRBJ1-2, with D possibly TRBD1 on 5 matching bases. The V end lost 4 bases, the J end lost 6 bases, and 6 bases lay between the germline ends. CDR3 size: 11 residues. The germline V gene has CDR1 SGHVS and CDR2 FQNEAQ.

The J gene is TRBJ1-5, the V gene TRBV7-9; maybe TRBD1 (6 bases). There are 14 residues in the CDR3. CDR1 is SEHNR and CDR2 is FQNEAQ in the germline V gene (reference sequence). Trimming cost V 5 bases and J 3 bases, with 11 bases left between them. CDR3 nucleotides: TGTGCCAGCAGCCAGGACAGAAACAATCAGCCCCAGCATTTT. This encodes CASSQDRNNQPQHF.

This sequence joins TRBV27 and TRBJ1-2, with a tentative D call TRBD1 (6 bases). Germline V gives CDR1 MNHEY, CDR2 SMNVEV (reference sequence). V was cut by 3 bases and J by 3 bases, with 17 bases left in between. This CDR3 spans 16 amino acids. In DNA form, the CDR3 reads TGTGCCAGCAGTTTTCTGGGTACGGGGGGCGACTATGGCTACACCTTC. Amino acids: CASSFLGTGGDYGYTF.

CDR3 loop: CASSPGTGGYNEQFF. In DNA, the CDR3 is TGTGCCAGCAGTCCCGGGACAGGGGGCTACAATGAGCAGTTCTTC. This rearrangement joins TRBV28 to TRBJ2-1; 11 nucleotides align to TRBD1. CDR3 length equals 15 residues. The V gene end was trimmed by 5 bases and the J gene end by 3 bases; junction bases not matched to a gene: 3. Germline V CDR1 and CDR2: MDHEN, SYDVKM.

This chain links TRBV6-1 with TRBJ2-3, with a possible D match to TRBD1 (9 bases). This CDR3 contains 15 residues. Germline-derived CDR1 and CDR2 are MNHNS and SASEGT. V was clipped by 6 bases and J by 4 bases, with 17 bases between them. The CDR3 loop is CASSGRDREADTQYF. The DNA for the CDR3 is TGTGCCAGCAGCGGGAGGGACAGGGAAGCAGATACGCAGTATTTT.

This chain connects TRBV5-6 to TRBJ2-5, with 9 bases identical to TRBD2. The germline CDR1 and CDR2 sequences are SGHDT and YYEEEE. The V and J ends lost 4 bases and 5 bases, in that order; junction bases with no gene match: 12. The CDR3 sequence is 16 residues long. The CDR3 coding sequence is TGTGCCAGCAGCCCGAACGCGGGGGGGGGACGGGAGACCCAGTACTTC. Encoded protein: CASSPNAGGGRETQYF.

The chain is built from TRBV19 and TRBJ1-4; D ambiguous. Germline CDR1 is LNHDA and CDR2 is SQIVND (reference sequence). The V end lost 4 bases, the J end lost 5 bases, and 17 bases lay between the germline ends. This CDR3 region has 16 residues. CDR3 amino acids: CASSTIDLLLNEKLFF. In DNA form, the CDR3 reads TGTGCCAGTAGTACTATAGATTTGCTACTAAATGAAAAACTGTTTTTT.

This clone was detected once. The rearrangement uses TRBV7-9 and TRBJ1-6; the D gene is possibly TRBD1 (6 bases). The germline V and J ends were trimmed by 3 bases and 6 bases, with 9 bases remaining between them. This CDR3 comprises 14 residues. Looked up from germline, CDR1 is SEHNR and CDR2 is FQNEAQ (reference sequence). The DNA of the CDR3 is TGTGCCAGCAGCTTCGGACAGATTAATTCACCCCTCCACTTT. Translated: CASSFGQINSPLHF.

The V gene is TRBV7-9, the J gene TRBJ2-3, with 7 bases that match TRBD1. This CDR3 has 15 residues. J gave up 1 base and V 5 bases, and 6 bases lay outside the gene matches. Germline V gene sequence: CDR1 SEHNR, CDR2 FQNEAQ (reference sequence). CDR3: CASSTTGAGTDTQYF. CDR3 bases: TGTGCCAGCAGCACCACAGGGGCCGGCACAGATACGCAGTATTTT. The full variable domain, rest sourced from reference TRBV7-9 and TRBJ2-3, is DTGVSQNPRHKITKRGQNVTFRCDPISEHNRLYWYRQTLGQGPEFLTYFQNEAQLEKSRLLSDRFSAERPKGSFSTLEIQRTEQGDSAMYLCASSTTGAGTDTQYFGPGTRLTVL.

The chain recombines TRBV30 with TRBJ2-5, with 7 bases matching TRBD1. CDR3 length equals 15 residues. CDR1 is GTSNPN, CDR2 SVGIG, per germline (reference sequence). After removal of 2 bases from V and 5 bases from J, the junction contained 11 bases not matched to a gene. In DNA, the CDR3 is TGTGCCTGGAGTAGTAGAAGGGGGCCAGGGGAGACCCAGTACTTC. It specifies CAWSSRRGPGETQYF. Drawing the rest from reference TRBV30 and TRBJ2-5, the complete variable domain is SQTIHQWPATLVQPVGSPLSLECTVEGTSNPNLYWYRQAAGRGLQLLFYSVGIGQISSEVPQNLSASRPQDRQFILSSKKLLLSDSGFYLCAWSSRRGPGETQYFGPGTRLLVL.

The chain joins TRBV7-9 to TRBJ1-1; possible D gene TRBD1, 5 bases. Germline-derived CDR1 and CDR2 are SEHNR and FQNEAQ (reference sequence). This CDR3 spans 13 amino acids. The V and J ends lost 5 bases and 7 bases respectively, with 14 bases between them. CDR3 sequence reads: CASSLPGTDEAFF. In nucleotides, the CDR3 is TGTGCCAGCAGCCTTCCCGGGACTGATGAAGCTTTCTTT.

The V call is TRBV4-1, the J call TRBJ1-2; TRBD1 aligns across 9 bases. The CDR3 runs to 15 residues. Germline assignment: CDR1 MGHRA and CDR2 YSYEKL. The V and J ends lost 4 bases and 3 bases, in that order; junction bases with no gene match: 6. CDR3 nucleotides: TGCGCCAGCAGCCTCGGACAGGGGAGCGACTATGGCTACACCTTC. The encoded protein is CASSLGQGSDYGYTF.

This chain joins TRBV6-5 and TRBJ1-1; D not certain. The CDR3 sequence is 14 residues long. Trimming removed 7 bases at V and 1 base at J, with 13 bases between. Per germline, CDR1 MNHEY and CDR2 SVGAGI. CDR3 in DNA: TGTGCCAGCACTCCCCGGGAAGGGAACACTGAAGCTTTCTTT. Translating gives CASTPREGNTEAFF.

The chain combines TRBV6-6 with TRBJ1-1, with D perhaps TRBD1 (5 bases). Germline CDR1 reads MNHNY; CDR2 reads SVGAGI (reference sequence). The CDR3 is made up of 15 amino acids. Between the trimmed V and J ends, which lost 5 bases and 14 bases, there was a span of 27 bases. CDR3 coding DNA: TGTGCCAGCAGTCCTCCCCCCGACAGCAACTCACTGGGGTTCTTT. As protein: CASSPPPDSNSLGFF.